This entry lists 3 T cell receptor beta chains sequenced from one sample in a study of early T cells in non-severe SARS-CoV-2 infection. TCRdb re-derived calls from the 5' RACE reads in MiXCR, one entry per CDR3 protein. Counted here are approximately 64,000 distinct CDR3 sequences, 4.9% occurring once; the ten biggest clones make up around 4.9%. The sample was whole blood. Receptors were obtained from an adult who was a healthcare worker with PCR-confirmed SARS-CoV-2 infection or an uninfected control (not recorded which).

This clonotype was picked up many times. The chain carries TRBV29-1 and TRBJ2-5, with TRBD1 matching 9 bases. CDR1 and CDR2 from the germline V gene are SQVTM and ANQGSEA. The CDR3 has 14 amino acids. With 5 bases clipped from V and 6 bases from J, the junction kept 10 bases outside the gene matches. CDR3 nucleotide sequence: TGCAGCGTTACACCCACAGGGGGCCGACAGACCCAGTACTTC. This gives the protein CSVTPTGGRQTQYF. The full variable domain, with the rest looked up from reference TRBV29-1 and TRBJ2-5, is SAVISQKPSRDICQRGTSLTIQCQVDSQVTMMFWYRQQPGQSLTLIATANQGSEATYESGFVIDKFPISRPNLTFSTLTVSNMSPEDSSIYLCSVTPTGGRQTQYFGPGTRLLVL.

This clonotype was seen repeatedly, ten times or more. V gene TRBV27 combines with J gene TRBJ2-7, with 8 bases identical to TRBD2. Unmatched junction bases numbered 7, after V lost 5 bases and J lost 1 base. In germline, CDR1 is MNHEY, CDR2 SMNVEV (reference sequence). This CDR3 region has 15 residues. CDR3 sequence (DNA): TGTGCCAGCAGTCTTTCTAGCGGGCTGTCCTACGAGCAGTACTTC. Its protein product is CASSLSSGLSYEQYF.

Many counts were recorded for this clonotype. The chain combines TRBV12-3 or TRBV12-4 with TRBJ1-5; 7 bases align to TRBD1. The V gene end was trimmed by 7 bases and the J gene end by 3 bases; junction bases not matched to a gene: 6. This CDR3 has 14 amino acids. CDR3 residues: CASNPGQLNQPQHF. In nucleotides, the CDR3 is TGTGCCAGCAACCCGGGACAGCTCAATCAGCCCCAGCATTTT.